Sequencing of this TCR beta chain was carried out in a study of PD-1 blockade in classical Hodgkin lymphoma. Data came from immunoSEQ multiplex PCR; TCRdb stores just in-frame clones and leaves some out. The repertoire consists of over 15,000 clones, with roughly 82% occurring once and the leading ten covering around 25%. This CDR3 contains 15 residues. V was shortened by 0 bases and J by 3 bases, with 8 bases between the two germline ends. Per the germline V gene, CDR1 is SGHVS and CDR2 is FNYEAQ. Each patient experienced a relapse that followed autologous stem cell transplantation, and brentuximab vedotin exposure varied.

The origin of this receptor is a human donor with classical Hodgkin lymphoma. The chain has TRBV7-6 and TRBJ2-2, with no clear D. The starting material was peripheral blood mononuclear cells (PBMCs), obtained before the second cycle of nivolumab. As DNA, the CDR3 is TGTGCCAGCAGCTTAGCGGGCCCGTACACCGGGGAGCTGTTTTTT. This sequence encodes CASSLAGPYTGELFF.